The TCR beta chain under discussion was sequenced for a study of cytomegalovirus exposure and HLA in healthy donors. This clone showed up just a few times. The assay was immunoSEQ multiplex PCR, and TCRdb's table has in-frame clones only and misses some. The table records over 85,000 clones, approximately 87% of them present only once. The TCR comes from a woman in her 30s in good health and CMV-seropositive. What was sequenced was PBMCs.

CDR3 sequence reads: CASADGGSYEQYF. CDR3 nucleotides: TGTGCCAGTGCAGATGGAGGGTCCTACGAGCAGTACTTC. This chain joins TRBV19 and TRBJ2-7, with a tentative D call TRBD2 (6 bases). Germline assignment: CDR1 LNHDA and CDR2 SQIVND (reference sequence). V shed 8 bases and J shed 1 base, with 12 bases lying between them. There are 13 residues in the CDR3.